Here is one T cell receptor (beta chain) with its context. This specimen comes from a study of blood T cell repertoires in COVID-19. The method was immunoSEQ multiplex PCR; TCRdb's version includes in-frame clones alone and lacks a portion of them. The sample has 250,000 to 350,000 clones, approximately 86% seen once. There are 18 residues in the CDR3. Germline values: CDR1 MDHEN, CDR2 SYDVKM. V was pared by 6 bases and J by 7 bases, with 20 bases of the junction left unmatched. Living in under 30 US areas, the participants were between roughly 18 and 89 years of age. In assigning cohorts, the study relied on participant-reported clinical history.

Sample: PBMCs or T cells enriched from blood (not recorded which). This sequence originates from a woman between 25 and 40 years old who had recovered from COVID-19. The V gene is TRBV28, the J gene TRBJ2-1, with 8 bases lining up with TRBD1. The DNA for the CDR3 is TGTGCCAGCAGCAATTTCGGACAGGGCCATGAACGGAGTAATGAGCAGTTCTTC. Translation gives CASSNFGQGHERSNEQFF.